Reported below is one T cell receptor (beta chain). The sample is drawn from a study of CD8 T cell repertoires and HIV-1 epitope variants. Background on the study: T cells were stimulated with Twenty-five Gag and Nef peptides separately.

Trimming removed 1 base from V and 2 bases from J, with 9 bases in between. The CDR3 has 15 residues. Germline CDR1 reads SNHLY; CDR2 reads FYNNEI. TCRdb's table, derived via immunoSEQ multiplex PCR, lists solely in-frame clones and lacks some. In the table there are 90,000 or so clones, just under 75% of which are singletons. The V call is TRBV2, the J call TRBJ1-3; a possible D gene is TRBD1 (6 bases). The clonotype was recovered from a male donor with HIV. Sequencing input: uncultured baseline CD8+ T cells from peripheral blood mononuclear cells (PBMCs). This chain's CDR3 is CASSEDRVTGNTIYF. The CDR3 region has the DNA TGTGCCAGCAGTGAAGACAGGGTAACTGGAAACACCATATATTTT.